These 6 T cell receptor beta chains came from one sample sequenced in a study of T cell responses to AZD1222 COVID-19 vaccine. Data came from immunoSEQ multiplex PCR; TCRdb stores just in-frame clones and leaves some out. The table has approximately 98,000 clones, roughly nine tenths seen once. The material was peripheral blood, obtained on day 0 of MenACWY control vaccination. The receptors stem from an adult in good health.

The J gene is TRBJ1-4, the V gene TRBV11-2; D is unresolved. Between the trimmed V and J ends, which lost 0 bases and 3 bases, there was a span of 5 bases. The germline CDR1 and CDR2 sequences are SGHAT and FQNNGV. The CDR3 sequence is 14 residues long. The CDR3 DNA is TGTGCCAGCAGCTTAGAAGGAGCTAATGAAAAACTGTTTTTT. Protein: CASSLEGANEKLFF.

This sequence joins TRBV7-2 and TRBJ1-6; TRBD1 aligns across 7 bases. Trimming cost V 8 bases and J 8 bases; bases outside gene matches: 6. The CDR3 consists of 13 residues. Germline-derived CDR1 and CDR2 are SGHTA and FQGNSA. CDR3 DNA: TGTGCCAGCTCCCCCGACAGGGATTCACCCCTCCACTTT. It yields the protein CASSPDRDSPLHF.

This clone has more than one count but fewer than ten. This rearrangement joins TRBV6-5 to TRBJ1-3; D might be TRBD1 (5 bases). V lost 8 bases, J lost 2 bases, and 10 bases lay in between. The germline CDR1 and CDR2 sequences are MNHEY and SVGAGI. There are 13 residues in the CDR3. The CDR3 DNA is TGTGCCAGCGGAAGGGGACCTGGAAACACCATATATTTT. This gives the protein CASGRGPGNTIYF.

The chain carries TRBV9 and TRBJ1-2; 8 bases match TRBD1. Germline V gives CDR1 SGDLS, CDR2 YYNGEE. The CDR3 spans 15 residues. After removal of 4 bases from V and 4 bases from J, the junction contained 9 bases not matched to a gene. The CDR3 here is CASSPRQGQGYGYTF. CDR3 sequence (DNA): TGTGCCAGCAGCCCAAGACAGGGGCAGGGCTATGGCTACACCTTC.

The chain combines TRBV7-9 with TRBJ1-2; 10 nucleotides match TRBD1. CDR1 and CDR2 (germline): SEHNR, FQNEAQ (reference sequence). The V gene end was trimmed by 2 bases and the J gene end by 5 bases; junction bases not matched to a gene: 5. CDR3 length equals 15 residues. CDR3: CASSLTGTGDYGYTF. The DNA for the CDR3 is TGTGCCAGCAGCTTAACCGGGACAGGGGATTATGGCTACACCTTC.

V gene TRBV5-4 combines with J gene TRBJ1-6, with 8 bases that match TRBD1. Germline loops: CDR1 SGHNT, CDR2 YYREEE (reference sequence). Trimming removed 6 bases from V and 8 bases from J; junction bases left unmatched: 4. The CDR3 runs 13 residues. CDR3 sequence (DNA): TGTGCCAGCACCCTGGACAGGGATTCACCCCTCCACTTT. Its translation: CASTLDRDSPLHF.